A single sample gave rise to the 21 T cell receptor beta chains below, sequenced in a study of T cell responses to AZD1222 COVID-19 vaccine. Measured with immunoSEQ multiplex PCR; TCRdb has only the in-frame clones, and not every one. The data show fewer than 120,000 clones, with 70% to 90% seen just once and less than 3.5% held by the top ten. This specimen was peripheral blood, taken on day 0 of AZD1222 vaccination. Every receptor here comes from an adult in good health.

The chain joins TRBV5-5 to TRBJ1-6, with D maybe TRBD1 (6 bases). Germline V CDR1 and CDR2: SGHKS, YYEKEE (reference sequence). Trimming shortened V by 0 bases and J by 9 bases, and 19 bases separated the two germline ends. This CDR3 contains 17 residues. The CDR3 loop reads CASSLGWGQSVGSPLHF. The CDR3 coding sequence is TGTGCCAGCAGCTTGGGTTGGGGGCAAAGTGTTGGTTCACCCCTCCACTTT.

J is TRBJ2-7 and V is TRBV19; possibly TRBD2 for D (6 bases). The CDR3 loop spans 14 amino acids. V lost 1 base, J lost 6 bases, and 13 bases lay in between. Germline V lookup: CDR1 LNHDA, CDR2 SQIVND (reference sequence). This CDR3 is CASSIGQGGGEQYF. The CDR3 DNA is TGTGCCAGTAGTATAGGGCAGGGAGGCGGCGAGCAGTACTTC.

The rearrangement links TRBV19 to TRBJ2-7, with 14 bases fitting TRBD2. Germline loops: CDR1 LNHDA, CDR2 SQIVND (reference sequence). The ends lost 4 bases at V and 3 bases at J; junction bases unmatched: 2. This CDR3 has 15 residues. The CDR3 sequence: CASSKGLAGDYEQYF. For the CDR3, the DNA is TGTGCCAGTAGTAAGGGACTAGCGGGGGACTACGAGCAGTACTTC.

This chain joins TRBV19 and TRBJ1-5; possibly TRBD1 for D (6 bases). The length of the CDR3 is 15 residues. Germline CDR1 and CDR2: LNHDA and SQIVND (reference sequence). Trimming pared 3 bases from V and 1 base from J, leaving 10 bases between. CDR3 sequence reads: CASSIFGQSNQPQHF. The CDR3 coding sequence is TGTGCCAGTAGTATTTTTGGACAGAGCAATCAGCCCCAGCATTTT.

This chain connects TRBV4-2 to TRBJ1-5; D may be TRBD1 (6 bases). The germline V and J ends were trimmed by 5 bases and 7 bases, with 21 bases remaining between them. Germline V CDR1 and CDR2: LGHNA, YNFKEQ. The CDR3 runs to 16 residues. The chain's CDR3 is CASSFYYPGGRQPQHF. CDR3 in DNA: TGTGCCAGCAGCTTTTACTACCCGGGGGGCCGACAGCCCCAGCATTTT.

This sequence joins TRBV28 and TRBJ1-1, with D possibly being TRBD1 (6 bases). CDR3 length: 15 amino acids. V dropped 1 base and J dropped 3 bases, with 12 bases sitting between them. Germline CDR1 reads MDHEN; CDR2 reads SYDVKM. The CDR3 nucleotides read TGTGCCAGCAGTTTATCCGGACAGCTTTACACTGAAGCTTTCTTT. Residues: CASSLSGQLYTEAFF.

The genes are TRBV28 and TRBJ1-2; D not resolved. The germline CDR1 and CDR2 sequences are MDHEN and SYDVKM. CDR3 size: 14 residues. The V and J ends lost 3 bases and 2 bases respectively, with 10 bases between them. The CDR3 DNA reads as TGTGCCAGCAGTTTCCACGGCGGAAACTATGGCTACACCTTC. This translates into CASSFHGGNYGYTF.

V gene TRBV2 combines with J gene TRBJ1-1; D is ambiguous. The ends were cut back, 6 bases at V and 5 bases at J, with 4 bases in the middle. Per the germline V gene, CDR1 is SNHLY and CDR2 is FYNNEI. The CDR3 covers 10 residues. The CDR3 nucleotides read TGTGCCAGCAGGGGGACTGAAGCTTTCTTT. The encoded protein is CASRGTEAFF. Combining the CDR3 with reference TRBV2 and TRBJ1-1 gives the whole variable domain EPEVTQTPSHQVTQMGQEVILRCVPISNHLYFYWYRQILGQKVEFLVSFYNNEISEKSEIFDDQFSVERPDGSNFTLKIRSTKLEDSAMYFCASRGTEAFFGQGTRLTVV.

The chain links TRBV7-3 to TRBJ2-5, with 7 bases fitting TRBD2. Per the germline V gene, CDR1 is SGHTA and CDR2 is FQGTGA. Germline trimming cut 5 bases from V and 5 bases from J; bases unmatched to any gene: 5. This CDR3 contains 13 residues. The CDR3 spells CASSQGGSETQYF. In DNA form, the CDR3 reads TGTGCCAGCAGCCAGGGAGGGTCGGAGACCCAGTACTTC.

The chain joins TRBV5-1 to TRBJ2-5; no definite D call. CDR1 and CDR2 (germline): SGHRS, YFSETQ. Trimming left V 3 bases short and J 7 bases short, with 10 bases between. The CDR3 consists of 12 residues. The CDR3 loop is CASSSEPATQYF. The CDR3 region has the DNA TGCGCCAGCAGCTCCGAACCGGCGACCCAGTACTTC.

The chain is built from TRBV19 and TRBJ1-5; 10 nucleotides line up with TRBD1. With 1 base clipped from V and 1 base from J, the junction kept 1 base outside the gene matches. The CDR3 totals 16 residues. CDR1 LNHDA and CDR2 SQIVND come from the germline V gene (reference sequence). CDR3 in amino acids: CASSIGTGGSNQPQHF. The DNA of the CDR3 is TGTGCCAGTAGTATAGGGACAGGGGGAAGCAATCAGCCCCAGCATTTT.

The chain employs TRBV4-2 and TRBJ2-3, with D possibly TRBD2 on 6 matching bases. The CDR3 has 15 amino acids. Germline CDR1 LGHNA, CDR2 YNFKEQ. V was pared by 1 base and J by 4 bases, with 12 bases between. The CDR3 spells CASSQGPSEADTQYF. The DNA for the CDR3 is TGTGCCAGCAGCCAAGGCCCTAGCGAAGCAGATACGCAGTATTTT.

V usage is TRBV14 and J usage is TRBJ2-3; perhaps TRBD2 as D (6 bases). The CDR3 sequence is 14 residues long. V dropped 3 bases and J dropped 5 bases, with 12 bases sitting between them. Germline V gives CDR1 SGHDN, CDR2 FVKESK. CDR3 region: CASSQQAGIDTQYF. CDR3 in DNA: TGTGCCAGCAGCCAGCAGGCGGGGATAGATACGCAGTATTTT.

The gene calls are TRBV29-1 and TRBJ2-1, with a possible D match to TRBD2 (6 bases). The CDR3 is 12 amino acids. Germline CDR1 is SQVTM and CDR2 is ANQGSEA. Trimming shortened V by 6 bases and J by 5 bases, and 11 bases separated the two germline ends. CDR3 region: CSVTWGDNEQFF. The CDR3 coding sequence is TGCAGCGTCACTTGGGGGGACAATGAGCAGTTCTTC.

V gene TRBV15 combines with J gene TRBJ1-4; D unclear. CDR3 length: 12 residues. The germline V and J ends were trimmed by 1 base and 8 bases, with 5 bases remaining between them. Germline lookup yields CDR1 LNHNV and CDR2 YYDKDF (reference sequence). The CDR3 DNA reads as TGTGCCACCAGCAGAGGGCCAGAAAAACTGTTTTTT. Amino acid sequence: CATSRGPEKLFF.

This clone has a handful of counts. The chain joins TRBV6-2 or TRBV6-3 to TRBJ1-1; 7 positions match TRBD1. The length of the CDR3 is 14 residues. With 4 bases clipped from V and 6 bases from J, the junction kept 8 bases outside the gene matches. Germline V gene lookup returns CDR1 MNHEY and CDR2 SVGEGT. The CDR3 protein is CASSFTGQASEAFF. In nucleotides, the CDR3 is TGTGCCAGCAGTTTCACCGGACAGGCCTCTGAAGCTTTCTTT.

This sequence joins TRBV19 and TRBJ1-4; D call uncertain. The CDR3 is made up of 14 amino acids. Germline-derived CDR1 and CDR2 are LNHDA and SQIVND (reference sequence). Between the trimmed V and J ends, which lost 5 bases and 4 bases, there was a span of 11 bases. The CDR3 sequence: CASSRPGVNEKLFF. CDR3 nucleotide sequence: TGTGCCAGTAGTCGGCCAGGTGTTAATGAAAAACTGTTTTTT.

V is TRBV5-1 and J is TRBJ1-3, with 9 bases matching TRBD1. After removal of 4 bases from V and 4 bases from J, the junction contained 6 bases not matched to a gene. Germline-derived CDR1 and CDR2 are SGHRS and YFSETQ. The CDR3 sequence is 15 residues long. The CDR3: CASSAGQGRGNTIYF. CDR3 DNA sequence: TGCGCCAGCAGCGCCGGACAGGGGCGGGGAAACACCATATATTTT.

This clone was counted between two and nine times. The chain has TRBV5-1 and TRBJ1-1; D gene unclear. This CDR3 spans 13 amino acids. Germline V lookup: CDR1 SGHRS, CDR2 YFSETQ. The V end was cut by 1 base, the J end by 2 bases, with 6 bases between. CDR3 protein: CASSLTRNTEAFF. The DNA for the CDR3 is TGCGCCAGCAGCTTGACCCGAAACACTGAAGCTTTCTTT. The full variable domain, its missing parts supplied by reference TRBV5-1 and TRBJ1-1, is KAGVTQTPRYLIKTRGQQVTLSCSPISGHRSVSWYQQTPGQGLQFLFEYFSETQRNKGNFPGRFSGRQFSNSRSEMNVSTLELGDSALYLCASSLTRNTEAFFGQGTRLTVV.

The genes are TRBV10-3 and TRBJ1-5; D not resolved. Germline CDR1 reads ENHRY; CDR2 reads SYGVKD. This CDR3 has 15 amino acids. V dropped 3 bases and J dropped 7 bases, with 16 bases sitting between them. In DNA form, the CDR3 reads TGTGCCATCAGTGAAGGGCCGATAGAGGGACAGCCCCAGCATTTT. It translates to CAISEGPIEGQPQHF.

The chain carries TRBV5-1 and TRBJ2-3, with D tentatively TRBD2 (7 bases). The CDR3 is 16 residues long. The V and J ends lost 4 bases and 3 bases respectively, with 18 bases between them. Germline V lookup: CDR1 SGHRS, CDR2 YFSETQ. Here the CDR3 reads CASSPNGGRATDTQYF. CDR3 DNA sequence: TGCGCCAGCAGCCCGAACGGGGGGCGGGCGACAGATACGCAGTATTTT.